This TCR beta chain was sequenced for a study of glioma-infiltrating T cells. The study's findings and limits: Tissue-blood divergence was below expectation in non-neoplastic patients, above in gliomas. Only very few CDR3 sequences appeared in both tissue and blood.

Using RNA template, CDR3s of TCR alpha and beta were amplified with iRepertoire arm-PCR. Input was about 100-450 ng of tissue mRNA or PBMC total RNA. Using its own MiXCR run on the multiplex PCR reads, TCRdb lists one record per CDR3 protein. This table holds some 180,000 distinct CDR3 sequences, about 32% found once. V dropped 0 bases and J dropped 13 bases, with 15 bases sitting between them. The germline V gene encodes CDR1 LGHDT and CDR2 YNNKEL (reference sequence). The CDR3 consists of 13 residues. Ten or more counts support this clonotype. What it binds is unknown. The chain is built from TRBV3-1 and TRBJ1-2; D remains unclear. The source of this sequence is a human donor with low-grade glioma or glioblastoma, undergoing nonglioma brain surgery, or in good health (not recorded which). Sequencing was carried out using glioma tissue, nonneoplastic brain tissue, or PBMCs (not recorded which). The chain's CDR3 is CASSQDREASITF. The CDR3 region has the DNA TGTGCCAGCAGCCAAGATCGGGAGGCGTCCATCACCTTC.